A single sample is the source of the 22 T cell receptor beta chains below, sequenced in a study of T cell responses to AZD1222 COVID-19 vaccine. The data were produced by immunoSEQ multiplex PCR, yet TCRdb's version contains in-frame clones alone and is incomplete. The repertoire holds under 150,000 clones, with 85% to 95% as singletons. Sequencing was performed on peripheral blood, taken on day 0 of AZD1222 vaccination. These receptors were obtained from an adult in good health.

J is TRBJ1-3 and V is TRBV3-1 (or the pseudogene TRBV3-2), with unresolved D. CDR3 length: 15 residues. Trimming stripped 0 bases from V and 1 base from J, with 7 bases between. CDR1 is LGHDT, CDR2 YNNKEL, per germline (reference sequence). The CDR3 nucleotides read TGTGCCAGCAGCCAAGAAAAAGGTTCTGGAAACACCATATATTTT. Translation: CASSQEKGSGNTIYF.

This chain links TRBV19 with TRBJ2-6; D gene unclear. The V and J ends lost 5 bases and 2 bases respectively, with 4 bases between them. Germline V lookup: CDR1 LNHDA, CDR2 SQIVND (reference sequence). The CDR3 covers 13 residues. The CDR3 sequence is CASSQTGANVLTF. The CDR3 nucleotides are TGTGCCAGTAGTCAGACTGGGGCCAACGTCCTGACTTTC.

This sequence joins TRBV5-6 and TRBJ1-1; TRBD1 aligns across 7 bases. Trimming at V came to 6 bases and at J to 4 bases, leaving 3 bases not matched to a gene. Germline CDR1 and CDR2: SGHDT and YYEEEE. This CDR3 is built from 12 residues. The CDR3 DNA reads TGTGCCAGCACCCGGACAGGCACTGAAGCTTTCTTT. Protein sequence: CASTRTGTEAFF.

In its sample, this clone was seen a few times. The gene calls are TRBV2 and TRBJ2-1, with TRBD2 identical over 11 bases. Trimming removed 3 bases from V and 5 bases from J; junction bases left unmatched: 3. From germline, CDR1 is SNHLY and CDR2 FYNNEI. The CDR3 is 15 residues long. CDR3 amino acids: CASSDTSGSDNEQFF. The CDR3 DNA follows: TGTGCCAGCAGTGATACTAGCGGGAGCGACAATGAGCAGTTCTTC. The whole variable domain, filled in from reference TRBV2 and TRBJ2-1, reads EPEVTQTPSHQVTQMGQEVILRCVPISNHLYFYWYRQILGQKVEFLVSFYNNEISEKSEIFDDQFSVERPDGSNFTLKIRSTKLEDSAMYFCASSDTSGSDNEQFFGPGTRLTVL.

The count of this clone is one. The chain is built from TRBV27 and TRBJ1-1; D might be TRBD1 (6 bases). Per the germline V gene, CDR1 is MNHEY and CDR2 is SMNVEV (reference sequence). The CDR3 loop spans 13 amino acids. Trimming stripped 4 bases from V and 2 bases from J, with 8 bases between. The CDR3 DNA sequence: TGTGCCAGCAGTTGGACAGCAAACACTGAAGCTTTCTTT. Its protein is CASSWTANTEAFF.

The J gene is TRBJ2-5, the V gene TRBV6-5; no clear D gene. Trimming removed 3 bases at V and 5 bases at J, with 10 bases between. The germline gives CDR1 MNHEY, CDR2 SVGAGI. The CDR3 runs to 13 residues. The CDR3 nucleotides are TGTGCCAGCAGTTATAAGAATTGGGAGACCCAGTACTTC. Encoded protein: CASSYKNWETQYF.

The V gene is TRBV3-1 (or the pseudogene TRBV3-2), the J gene TRBJ1-3, with 8 bases aligning to TRBD1. Germline loops: CDR1 LGHDT, CDR2 YNNKEL (reference sequence). The CDR3 extends over 14 amino acids. After removal of 4 bases from V and 7 bases from J, the junction contained 6 bases not matched to a gene. Here the CDR3 DNA reads TGTGCCAGCAGCCCTCGGGACAGGTTCAACACCATATATTTT. It translates to CASSPRDRFNTIYF.

This clone appeared a single time. The J gene is TRBJ1-5, the V gene TRBV3-1 (or the pseudogene TRBV3-2), with no clear D. The CDR3 is 15 residues long. CDR1 is LGHDT and CDR2 is YNNKEL in the germline V gene (reference sequence). V was cut by 2 bases and J by 4 bases, with 12 bases left in between. CDR3 nucleotide sequence: TGTGCCAGCAGCCAAAGTGGTAGAGGAAATCAGCCCCAGCATTTT. As protein: CASSQSGRGNQPQHF.

CDR3 coding DNA: TGTGCCAGCAGTCCTCGGACAGGGGACTACGAGCAGTACTTC. Translating it yields CASSPRTGDYEQYF. The chain combines TRBV27 with TRBJ2-7, with 9 nucleotides matching TRBD1. Per the germline V gene, CDR1 is MNHEY and CDR2 is SMNVEV (reference sequence). J lost 3 bases, V lost 5 bases, and 5 bases had no gene match. The CDR3 extends over 14 amino acids.

The chain is built from TRBV27 and TRBJ1-4; maybe TRBD1 (5 bases). CDR1 and CDR2 from the germline V gene are MNHEY and SMNVEV (reference sequence). V lost 5 bases, J lost 7 bases, and 14 bases lay in between. CDR3 length equals 14 residues. The CDR3 DNA sequence: TGTGCCAGCAGTCCTATAGGGGCTTCTGAAAAACTGTTTTTT. It encodes CASSPIGASEKLFF. The entire variable domain, with the rest obtained from reference TRBV27 and TRBJ1-4, is as follows: EAQVTQNPRYLITVTGKKLTVTCSQNMNHEYMSWYRQDPGLGLRQIYYSMNVEVTDKGDVPEGYKVSRKEKRNFPLILESPSPNQTSLYFCASSPIGASEKLFFGSGTQLSVL.

The chain recombines TRBV2 with TRBJ1-4; D ambiguous. With 7 bases removed from V and 7 bases from J, the gap between germline ends came to 13 bases. This CDR3 comprises 13 residues. In germline, CDR1 is SNHLY, CDR2 FYNNEI. The DNA for the CDR3 is TGTGCCAGCATTGGAGGATTGGGTGAAAAACTGTTTTTT. This encodes CASIGGLGEKLFF.

The rearrangement joins TRBV4-1 to TRBJ2-1, with 13 bases that match TRBD2. V was clipped by 4 bases and J by 8 bases; unmatched bases: 17. The V gene's germline CDR1 is MGHRA and CDR2 YSYEKL. The CDR3 is 19 residues long. CDR3 in DNA: TGCGCCAGCAGCCCTTTGACTAGCGGGAGGATGGGGGCAAGGGATGAGCAGTTCTTC. Its protein is CASSPLTSGRMGARDEQFF.

V is TRBV6-5 and J is TRBJ1-1; D perhaps matches TRBD1 (6 bases). The CDR3 is 14 amino acids. Trimming left V 6 bases short and J 6 bases short, with 17 bases between. Looked up from germline, CDR1 is MNHEY and CDR2 is SVGAGI. The CDR3, as DNA: TGTGCCAGCAGATCTACAGGGTTCGAACCTGAAGCTTTCTTT. Amino acids: CASRSTGFEPEAFF.

The chain joins TRBV6-5 to TRBJ2-7; weak D call: TRBD1 (5 bases). The CDR3 is 14 amino acids. Germline CDR1 MNHEY, CDR2 SVGAGI. The ends were cut back, 0 bases at V and 3 bases at J, with 9 bases in the middle. Here the CDR3 reads CASSYSQDVYEQYF. CDR3 nucleotide sequence: TGTGCCAGCAGTTACTCACAGGACGTCTACGAGCAGTACTTC.

The V and J genes are TRBV7-9 and TRBJ2-5; 14 nucleotides align to TRBD2. The CDR3 is made up of 17 amino acids. CDR1 is SEHNR, CDR2 FQNEAQ, per germline (reference sequence). V shed 5 bases and J 4 bases; nucleotides not matched to a gene: 9. The CDR3 spells CASSPRTSGRPGETQYF. The CDR3 nucleotides read TGTGCCAGCAGCCCCAGGACTAGCGGGAGGCCTGGAGAGACCCAGTACTTC.

This clone was detected once. The DNA of the CDR3 is TGTGCCAGCATGTACGCCGTGGGGACCGGGGAGCTGTTTTTT. Its protein product is CASMYAVGTGELFF. The genes are TRBV19 and TRBJ2-2; D remains ambiguous. The CDR3 length is 14 residues. Germline-derived CDR1 and CDR2 are LNHDA and SQIVND (reference sequence). Trimming left V 9 bases short and J 5 bases short, with 16 bases between.

V gene TRBV28 combines with J gene TRBJ1-6; 7 nucleotides match TRBD1. This CDR3 spans 15 amino acids. The V gene end was trimmed by 6 bases and the J gene end by 7 bases; junction bases not matched to a gene: 9. The germline CDR1 and CDR2 sequences are MDHEN and SYDVKM. This CDR3 is CASSSGGRNNSPLHF. The CDR3 nucleotides read TGTGCCAGCAGCTCAGGGGGTCGGAACAATTCACCCCTCCACTTT.

The chain employs TRBV29-1 and TRBJ1-2; 8 bases fit TRBD1. This CDR3 spans 13 amino acids. Unmatched junction bases numbered 7, after V lost 3 bases and J lost 7 bases. CDR1 and CDR2 (germline): SQVTM, ANQGSEA. This chain's CDR3 is CSVDQGARGGYTF. CDR3 nucleotides: TGCAGCGTTGATCAGGGGGCGCGAGGTGGCTACACCTTC.

The chain couples TRBV3-1 (or the pseudogene TRBV3-2) to TRBJ1-3; 7 bases agree with TRBD1. CDR3 length: 14 amino acids. J was trimmed by 0 bases and V by 6 bases; bases with no gene match: 2. The germline CDR1 and CDR2 sequences are LGHDT and YNNKEL (reference sequence). CDR3 DNA sequence: TGTGCCAGCAGGGACAGGTTCTCTGGAAACACCATATATTTT. Translated, it gives CASRDRFSGNTIYF.

V usage is TRBV7-9 and J usage is TRBJ1-1; TRBD1 agrees at 7 bases. Losses at the gene ends were 5 bases for V and 0 bases for J; bases not matched to a gene: 6. This CDR3 contains 15 residues. Germline V gene lookup returns CDR1 SEHNR and CDR2 FQNEAQ (reference sequence). CDR3 bases: TGTGCCAGCAGCCCCCTACAGGGGATGAACACTGAAGCTTTCTTT. Encoded protein: CASSPLQGMNTEAFF.

The gene calls are TRBV27 and TRBJ2-7; TRBD1 matches at 10 bases. The CDR3 has 14 residues. Germline CDR1 MNHEY, CDR2 SMNVEV (reference sequence). Germline trimming cut 6 bases from V and 3 bases from J; bases unmatched to any gene: 5. CDR3 nucleotides: TGTGCCAGCAGCTGGACAGGGGGGTTCTACGAGCAGTACTTC. It codes for CASSWTGGFYEQYF.

This chain's CDR3 is CASTPIQGRYNEQFF. The CDR3 region has the DNA TGTGCCAGCACCCCTATCCAGGGGAGATACAATGAGCAGTTCTTC. The V call is TRBV7-8, the J call TRBJ2-1; TRBD1 might be the D (6 bases). CDR1 is SGHVS, CDR2 FQNEAQ, per germline. V lost 7 bases, J lost 4 bases, and 17 bases lay in between. The CDR3 runs 15 residues.